This T cell receptor beta chain was captured in a study of tumor and adjacent non-tumor tissue in lung cancer. This clonotype has only a few counts. Three rounds of nested PCR, following a modified ARM-PCR protocol, produced the TCRbeta library. TCRdb re-derived calls from the multiplex PCR reads in MiXCR, one entry per CDR3 protein. The table records approximately 150,000 distinct CDR3 sequences, 60% to 70% of them present only once. This sample's RNA came from whole unsorted tissue. CDR1 and CDR2 from the germline V gene are DFQATT and SNEGSKA (reference sequence). This CDR3 comprises 16 residues. V lost 5 bases and J lost 6; bases outside the gene matches: 13.

J is TRBJ2-1 and V is TRBV20-1, with 10 bases matching TRBD2. The sequencing input was lung tumor tissue. The clonotype originates from a man aged 60-69 years with small cell lung cancer. In nucleotides, the CDR3 is TGCAGTGCTCACCCCCTCGGACTAGCGGCCCTCAATGAGCAGTTCTTC. It encodes CSAHPLGLAALNEQFF.